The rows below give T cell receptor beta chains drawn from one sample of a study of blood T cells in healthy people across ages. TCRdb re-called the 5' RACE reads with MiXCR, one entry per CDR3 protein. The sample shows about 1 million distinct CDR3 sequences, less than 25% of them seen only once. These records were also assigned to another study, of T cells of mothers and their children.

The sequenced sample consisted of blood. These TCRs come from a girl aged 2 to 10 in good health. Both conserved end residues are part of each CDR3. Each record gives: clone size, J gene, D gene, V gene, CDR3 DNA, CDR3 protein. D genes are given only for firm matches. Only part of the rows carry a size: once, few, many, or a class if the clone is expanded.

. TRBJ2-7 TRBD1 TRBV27 TGTGCCAGCAGTTTACGCCGGACAGGGTACGAGCAGTACTTC CASSLRRTGYEQYF
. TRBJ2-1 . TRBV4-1 TGCGCCAGCAGCAACAGGAGGGATGAGCAGTTCTTC CASSNRRDEQFF
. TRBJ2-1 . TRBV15 TGTGCCACCAGCAGAGTTATGCCCACCTACAATGAGCAGTTCTTC CATSRVMPTYNEQFF
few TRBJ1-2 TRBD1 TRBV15 TGTGCCACCAAACAGGGGACTAACTATGGCTACACCTTC CATKQGTNYGYTF
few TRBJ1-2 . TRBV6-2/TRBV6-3 TGTGCCAGCAGGACTCTAAGGGGAGAGGCCTATGGCTACACCTTC CASRTLRGEAYGYTF
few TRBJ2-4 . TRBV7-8 TGTGCCAGCAGCTTACAGGGAATGACCAAAAACATTCAGTACTTC CASSLQGMTKNIQYF
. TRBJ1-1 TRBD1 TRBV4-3 TGCGCCAGCAGCCAAGAAAGCCAGGGGGTAATGAACACTGAAGCTTTCTTT CASSQESQGVMNTEAFF
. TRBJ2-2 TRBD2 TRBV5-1 TGCGCCAGCAGCCTGGAAGGACTAGCGGGTTCCACCGGGGAGCTGTTTTTT CASSLEGLAGSTGELFF
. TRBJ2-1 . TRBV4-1 TGCGCCAGCAGCCAAGTAGGCAGTAAGGTCCCCAATGAGCAGTTCTTC CASSQVGSKVPNEQFF
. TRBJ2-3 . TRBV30 TGTGCCTGGAGTGTACTAGGCGGAGAAAGCACAGATACGCAGTATTTT CAWSVLGGESTDTQYF
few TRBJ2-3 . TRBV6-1 TGTGCCAGCAGTGGGAGACAGCGGAGCACAGATACGCAGTATTTT CASSGRQRSTDTQYF
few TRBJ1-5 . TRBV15 TGTGCCACCAGCAGGGACGCACCGAGCAATCAGCCCCAGCATTTT CATSRDAPSNQPQHF
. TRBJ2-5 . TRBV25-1 TGTGCCAGCAACACAGAGGGTACACAGTACTTC CASNTEGTQYF